What follows describes a single TCR beta chain. Clones were sequenced by immunoSEQ multiplex PCR, and TCRdb holds only the in-frame ones, with some missing. The repertoire holds tens of thousands of clones, with about 90% as singletons. This sample is drawn from a study of technical replicates of blood from a few donors. CDR3 length: 14 residues. J gave up 3 bases and V 4 bases, and 2 bases lay outside the gene matches. Per the germline V gene, CDR1 is SGHRS and CDR2 is YFSETQ. The rearrangement joins TRBV5-1 to TRBJ2-7; 12 positions match TRBD2. The clonotype was recovered from a human donor in good health. The sequenced sample was T cells isolated from PBMCs. The CDR3 here is CASSPSGRDYEQYF. CDR3 DNA sequence: TGCGCCAGCAGCCCTAGCGGGAGGGACTACGAGCAGTACTTC.